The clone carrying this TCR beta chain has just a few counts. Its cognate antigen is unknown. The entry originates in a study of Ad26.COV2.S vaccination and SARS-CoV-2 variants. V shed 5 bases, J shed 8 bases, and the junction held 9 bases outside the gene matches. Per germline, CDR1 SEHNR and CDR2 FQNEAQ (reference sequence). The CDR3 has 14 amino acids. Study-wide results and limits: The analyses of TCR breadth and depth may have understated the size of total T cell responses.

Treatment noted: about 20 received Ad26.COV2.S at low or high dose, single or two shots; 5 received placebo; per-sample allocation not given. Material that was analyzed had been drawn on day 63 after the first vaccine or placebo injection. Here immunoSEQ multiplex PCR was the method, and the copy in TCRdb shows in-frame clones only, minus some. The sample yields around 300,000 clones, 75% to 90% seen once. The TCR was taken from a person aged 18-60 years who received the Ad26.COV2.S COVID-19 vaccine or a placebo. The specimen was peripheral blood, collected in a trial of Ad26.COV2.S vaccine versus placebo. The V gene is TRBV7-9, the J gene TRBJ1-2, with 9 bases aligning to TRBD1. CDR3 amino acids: CASSPGQGLRGYTF. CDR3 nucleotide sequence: TGTGCCAGCAGCCCGGGACAGGGTTTGAGAGGCTACACCTTC.